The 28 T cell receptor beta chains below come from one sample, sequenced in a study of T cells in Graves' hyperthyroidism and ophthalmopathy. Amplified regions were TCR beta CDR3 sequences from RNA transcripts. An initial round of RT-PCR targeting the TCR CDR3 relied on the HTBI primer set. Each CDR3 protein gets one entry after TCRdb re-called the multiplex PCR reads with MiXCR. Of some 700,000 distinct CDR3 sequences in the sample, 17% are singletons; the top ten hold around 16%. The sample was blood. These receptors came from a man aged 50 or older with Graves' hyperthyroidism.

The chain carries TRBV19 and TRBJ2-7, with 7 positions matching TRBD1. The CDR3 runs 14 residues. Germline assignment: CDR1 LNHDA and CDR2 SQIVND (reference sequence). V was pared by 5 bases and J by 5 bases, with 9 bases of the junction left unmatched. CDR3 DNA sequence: TGTGCCAGTAGTCCGACAGGGCCCCACCACGAGCAGTACTTC. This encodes CASSPTGPHHEQYF.

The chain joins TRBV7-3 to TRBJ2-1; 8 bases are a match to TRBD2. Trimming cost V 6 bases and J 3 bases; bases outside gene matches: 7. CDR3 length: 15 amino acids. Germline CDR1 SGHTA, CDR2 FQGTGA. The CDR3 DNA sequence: TGTGCCAGCAGGTCACCGGGACTAGGCTACAATGAGCAGTTCTTC. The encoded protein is CASRSPGLGYNEQFF.

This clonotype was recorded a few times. The CDR3 reads CASSFPRAYNQPQHF. Here the CDR3 DNA reads TGTGCCAGCAGTTTTCCCCGAGCTTACAATCAGCCCCAGCATTTT. The chain is built from TRBV28 and TRBJ1-5; the D is unclear. The germline gives CDR1 MDHEN, CDR2 SYDVKM. The CDR3 totals 15 residues. The V and J ends lost 3 bases and 3 bases respectively, with 12 bases between them.

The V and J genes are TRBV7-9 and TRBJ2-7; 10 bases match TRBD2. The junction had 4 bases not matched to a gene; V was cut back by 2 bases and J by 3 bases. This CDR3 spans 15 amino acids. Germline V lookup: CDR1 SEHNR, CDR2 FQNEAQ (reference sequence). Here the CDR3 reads CASSLQRLAGYEQYF. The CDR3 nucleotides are TGTGCCAGCAGCTTACAAAGACTAGCGGGCTACGAGCAGTACTTC.

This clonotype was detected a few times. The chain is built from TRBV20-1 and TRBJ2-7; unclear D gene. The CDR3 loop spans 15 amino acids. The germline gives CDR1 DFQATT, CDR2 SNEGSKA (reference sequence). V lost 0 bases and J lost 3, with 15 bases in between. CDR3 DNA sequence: TGCAGTGCTAGAGATCCCCACTCGCTGATCTACGAGCAGTACTTC. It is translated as CSARDPHSLIYEQYF.

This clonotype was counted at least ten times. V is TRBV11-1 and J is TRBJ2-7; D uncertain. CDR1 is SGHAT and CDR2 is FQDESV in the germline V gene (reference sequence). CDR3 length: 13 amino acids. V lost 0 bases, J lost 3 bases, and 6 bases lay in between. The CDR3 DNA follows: TGTGCCAGCAGCTTAGCCGCCAACTACGAGCAGTACTTC. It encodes CASSLAANYEQYF.

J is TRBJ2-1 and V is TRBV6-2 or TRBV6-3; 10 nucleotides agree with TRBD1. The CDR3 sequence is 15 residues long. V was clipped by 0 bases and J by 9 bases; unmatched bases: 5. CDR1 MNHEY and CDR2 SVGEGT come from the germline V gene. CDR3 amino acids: CASSYSDRGGSEQFF. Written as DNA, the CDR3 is TGTGCCAGCAGTTACTCGGACAGGGGGGGCAGTGAGCAGTTCTTC.

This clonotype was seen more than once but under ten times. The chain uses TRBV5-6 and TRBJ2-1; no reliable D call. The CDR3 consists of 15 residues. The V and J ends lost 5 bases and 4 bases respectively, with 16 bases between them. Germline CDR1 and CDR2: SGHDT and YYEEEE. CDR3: CASRIYGGDYNEQFF. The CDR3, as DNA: TGTGCCAGCAGAATTTACGGCGGAGATTACAATGAGCAGTTCTTC.

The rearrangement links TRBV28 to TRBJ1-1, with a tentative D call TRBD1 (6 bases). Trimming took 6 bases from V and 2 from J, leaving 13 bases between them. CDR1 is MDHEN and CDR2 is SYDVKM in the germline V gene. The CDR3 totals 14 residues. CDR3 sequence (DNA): TGTGCCAGCAGGACGGACAGCTCAAACACTGAAGCTTTCTTT. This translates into CASRTDSSNTEAFF.

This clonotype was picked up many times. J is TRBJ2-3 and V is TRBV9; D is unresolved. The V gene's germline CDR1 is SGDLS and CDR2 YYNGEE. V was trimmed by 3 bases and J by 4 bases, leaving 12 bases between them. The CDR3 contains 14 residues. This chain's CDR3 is CASSEIGSADTQYF. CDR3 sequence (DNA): TGTGCCAGCAGCGAGATCGGTTCCGCAGATACGCAGTATTTT.

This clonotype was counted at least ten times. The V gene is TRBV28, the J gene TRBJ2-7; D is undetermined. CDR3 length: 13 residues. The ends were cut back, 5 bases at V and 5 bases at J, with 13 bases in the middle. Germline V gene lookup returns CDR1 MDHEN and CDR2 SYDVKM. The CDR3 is CASSVTPSNEQYF. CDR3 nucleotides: TGTGCCAGCAGTGTTACCCCCAGTAACGAGCAGTACTTC.

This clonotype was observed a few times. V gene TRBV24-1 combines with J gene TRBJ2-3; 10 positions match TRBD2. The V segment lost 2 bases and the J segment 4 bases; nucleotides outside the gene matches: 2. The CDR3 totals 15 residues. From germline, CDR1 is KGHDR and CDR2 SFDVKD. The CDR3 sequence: CATSDSGLAADTQYF. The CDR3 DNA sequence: TGTGCCACCAGTGATTCCGGACTAGCGGCAGATACGCAGTATTTT.

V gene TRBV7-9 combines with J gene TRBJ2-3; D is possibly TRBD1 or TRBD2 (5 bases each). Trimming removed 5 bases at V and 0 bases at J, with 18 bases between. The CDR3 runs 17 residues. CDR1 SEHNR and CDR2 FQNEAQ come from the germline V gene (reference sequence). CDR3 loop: CASSPSGLALSTDTQYF. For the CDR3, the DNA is TGTGCCAGCAGCCCGTCAGGGCTAGCCCTGAGCACAGATACGCAGTATTTT. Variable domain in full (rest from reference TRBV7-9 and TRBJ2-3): DTGVSQNPRHKITKRGQNVTFRCDPISEHNRLYWYRQTLGQGPEFLTYFQNEAQLEKSRLLSDRFSAERPKGSFSTLEIQRTEQGDSAMYLCASSPSGLALSTDTQYFGPGTRLTVL.

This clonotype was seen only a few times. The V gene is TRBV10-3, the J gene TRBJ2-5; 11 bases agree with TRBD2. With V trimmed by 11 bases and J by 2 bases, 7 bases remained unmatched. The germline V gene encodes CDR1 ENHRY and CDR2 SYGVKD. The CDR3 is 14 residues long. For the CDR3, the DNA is TGTGCCGCCTCGCTAGCGGGAGGTCAAGAGACCCAGTACTTC. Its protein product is CAASLAGGQETQYF.

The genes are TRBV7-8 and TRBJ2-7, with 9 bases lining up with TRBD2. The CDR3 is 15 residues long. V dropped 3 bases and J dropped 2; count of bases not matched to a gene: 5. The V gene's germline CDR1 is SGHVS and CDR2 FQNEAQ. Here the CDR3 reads CASSFSSGNTYEQYF. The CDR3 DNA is TGTGCCAGCAGCTTTTCTAGCGGGAACACCTACGAGCAGTACTTC. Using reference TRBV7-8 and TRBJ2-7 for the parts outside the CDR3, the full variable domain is GAGVSQSPRYKVAKRGQDVALRCDPISGHVSLFWYQQALGQGPEFLTYFQNEAQLDKSGLPSDRFFAERPEGSVSTLKIQRTQQEDSAVYLCASSFSSGNTYEQYFGPGTRLTVT.

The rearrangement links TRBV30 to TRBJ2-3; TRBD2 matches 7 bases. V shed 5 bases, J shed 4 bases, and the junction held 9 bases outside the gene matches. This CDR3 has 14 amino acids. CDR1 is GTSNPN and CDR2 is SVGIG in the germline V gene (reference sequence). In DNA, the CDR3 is TGTGCCTGGTTGAAGCGGGATACGGCAGATACGCAGTATTTT. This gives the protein CAWLKRDTADTQYF.

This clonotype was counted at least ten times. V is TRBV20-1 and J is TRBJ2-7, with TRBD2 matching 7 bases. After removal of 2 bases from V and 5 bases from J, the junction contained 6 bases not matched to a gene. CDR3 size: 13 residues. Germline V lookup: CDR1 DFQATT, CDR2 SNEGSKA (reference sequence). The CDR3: CSARMREYNEQYF. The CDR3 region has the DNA TGCAGTGCTAGAATGCGGGAGTATAACGAGCAGTACTTC.

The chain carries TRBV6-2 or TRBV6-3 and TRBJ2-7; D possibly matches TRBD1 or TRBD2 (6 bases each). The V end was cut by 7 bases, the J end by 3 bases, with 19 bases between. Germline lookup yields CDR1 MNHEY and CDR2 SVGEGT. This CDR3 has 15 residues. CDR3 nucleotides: TGTGCCAGCACCGACCCCGCAGGAGGGGGCTACGAGCAGTACTTC. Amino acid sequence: CASTDPAGGGYEQYF.

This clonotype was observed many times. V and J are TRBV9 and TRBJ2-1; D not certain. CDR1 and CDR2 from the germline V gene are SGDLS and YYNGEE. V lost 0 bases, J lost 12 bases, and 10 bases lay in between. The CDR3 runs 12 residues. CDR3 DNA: TGTGCCAGCAGCGTAGGCGGTAAGGGGCAGTTCTTC. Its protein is CASSVGGKGQFF.

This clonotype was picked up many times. CDR3 nucleotides: TGTGCCAGCGGTAAGAAGTATAATTCACCCCTCCACTTT. Its protein product is CASGKKYNSPLHF. The chain combines TRBV28 with TRBJ1-6; D not certain. Germline CDR1 is MDHEN and CDR2 is SYDVKM. This CDR3 has 13 residues. Trimming left V 8 bases short and J 4 bases short, with 9 bases between. The entire variable domain, with the rest obtained from reference TRBV28 and TRBJ1-6, is as follows: DVKVTQSSRYLVKRTGEKVFLECVQDMDHENMFWYRQDPGLGLRLIYFSYDVKMKEKGDIPEGYSVSREKKERFSLILESASTNQTSMYLCASGKKYNSPLHFGNGTRLTVT.

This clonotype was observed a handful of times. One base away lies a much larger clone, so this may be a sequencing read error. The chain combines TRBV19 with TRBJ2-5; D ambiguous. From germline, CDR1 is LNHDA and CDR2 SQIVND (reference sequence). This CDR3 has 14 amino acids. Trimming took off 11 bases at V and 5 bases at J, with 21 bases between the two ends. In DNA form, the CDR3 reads TGTGCCGGTACCCCCACATGGCCGTCGGAGACCCAGTACTTC. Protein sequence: CAGTPTWPSETQYF. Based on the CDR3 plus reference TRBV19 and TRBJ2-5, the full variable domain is DGGITQSPKYLFRKEGQNVTLSCEQNLNHDAMYWYRQDPGQGLRLIYYSQIVNDFQKGDIAEGYSVSREKKESFPLTVTSAQKNPTAFYLCAGTPTWPSETQYFGPGTRLLVL.

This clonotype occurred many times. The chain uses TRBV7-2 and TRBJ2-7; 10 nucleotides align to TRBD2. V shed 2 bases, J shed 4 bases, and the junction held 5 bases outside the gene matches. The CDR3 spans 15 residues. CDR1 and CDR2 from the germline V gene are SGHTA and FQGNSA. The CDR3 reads CASSLSGTSDYEQYF. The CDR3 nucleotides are TGTGCCAGCAGCTTATCCGGGACTAGCGATTACGAGCAGTACTTC. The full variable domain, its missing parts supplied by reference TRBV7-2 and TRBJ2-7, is GAGVSQSPSNKVTEKGKDVELRCDPISGHTALYWYRQSLGQGLEFLIYFQGNSAPDKSGLPSDRFSAERTGGSVSTLTIQRTQQEDSAVYLCASSLSGTSDYEQYFGPGTRLTVT.

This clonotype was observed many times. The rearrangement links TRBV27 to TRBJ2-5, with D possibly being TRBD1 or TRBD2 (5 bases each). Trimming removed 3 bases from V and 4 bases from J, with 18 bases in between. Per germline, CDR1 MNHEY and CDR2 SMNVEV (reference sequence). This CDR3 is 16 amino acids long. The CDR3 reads CASSFTGPWVGETQYF. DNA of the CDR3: TGTGCCAGCAGTTTCACGGGGCCATGGGTTGGAGAGACCCAGTACTTC.

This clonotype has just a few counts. DNA of the CDR3: TGTGCCAGCAGCTTACCCTGGCAGTCCTACGAGCAGTACTTC. As protein: CASSLPWQSYEQYF. This chain connects TRBV7-9 to TRBJ2-7; D is ambiguous. CDR3 length: 14 amino acids. CDR1 and CDR2 (germline): SEHNR, FQNEAQ (reference sequence). The V end was cut by 2 bases, the J end by 1 base, with 9 bases between.

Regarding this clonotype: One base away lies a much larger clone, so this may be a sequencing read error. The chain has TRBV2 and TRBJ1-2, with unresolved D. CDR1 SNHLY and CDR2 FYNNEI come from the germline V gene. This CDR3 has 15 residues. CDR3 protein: CASGEVVTINYGYTF. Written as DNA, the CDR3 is TGTGCCAGCGGTGAAGTAGTGACGATTAACTATGGCTACACCTTC.

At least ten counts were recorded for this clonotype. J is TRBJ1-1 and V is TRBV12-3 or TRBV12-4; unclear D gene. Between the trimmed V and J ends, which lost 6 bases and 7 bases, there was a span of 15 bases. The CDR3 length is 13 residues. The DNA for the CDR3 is TGTGCCAGCAGGGACGGCGGCGGGTTTGAAGCTTTCTTT. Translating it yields CASRDGGGFEAFF.

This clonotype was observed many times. This chain's CDR3 is CASSLSGSSQGEQYF. The CDR3 bases are TGTGCCAGCAGTTTAAGCGGGTCGAGCCAGGGCGAGCAGTACTTC. The chain uses TRBV12-3 or TRBV12-4 and TRBJ2-7; D possibly corresponds to TRBD2 (6 bases). CDR3 length: 15 residues. The V gene lost 2 bases and the J gene lost 6 bases, with 17 bases spanning the gap.

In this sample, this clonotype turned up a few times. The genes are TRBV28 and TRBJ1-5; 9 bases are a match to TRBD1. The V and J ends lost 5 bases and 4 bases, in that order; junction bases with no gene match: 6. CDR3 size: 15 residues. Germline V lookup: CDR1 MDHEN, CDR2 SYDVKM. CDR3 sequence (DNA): TGTGCCAGCAGTACCGGACAGGGGAGGAATCAGCCCCAGCATTTT. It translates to CASSTGQGRNQPQHF.